This T cell receptor (beta chain) stems from a study of memory CD4+ T cells and cytomegalovirus serostatus. For the study at large: This sample comes from healthy Belgian adults, roughly 9 CMV seropositive, around 26 seronegative.

Assay: immunoSEQ multiplex PCR; the TCRdb copy retains only in-frame clones and omits some. The table shows some 65,000 clones, with around 80% occurring only once. Worth noting for this clone: Its antigen is not identified.

Study results and caveats: CD4+ memory repertoires contained about 40% of the 164 reported CMV TCRbeta sequences. Median bootstrapped AUC for CMV status was approximately 0.94 originally, about 0.9 US-trained.

Single viable CD3+CD4+CD8-CD45RO+ cells were sorted as the memory CD4+ T cells. Positive selection with CD4 microbeads enriched total CD4+ T cells. Sequencing was performed on memory CD4+ T cells from blood. The TCR originated in an adult in good health and CMV-seronegative. Some clones in this sample may be carry-over from other donors' samples.

DNA of the CDR3: TGTGCCAGCAGGCCCCAGGAGCACAAAAACTATGGCTACACCTTC. This encodes CASRPQEHKNYGYTF. The chain employs TRBV7-9 and TRBJ1-2; no firm D call. V was trimmed by 6 bases and J by 2 bases, leaving 16 bases between them. This CDR3 region has 15 residues. Germline V CDR1 and CDR2: SEHNR, FQNEAQ (reference sequence).